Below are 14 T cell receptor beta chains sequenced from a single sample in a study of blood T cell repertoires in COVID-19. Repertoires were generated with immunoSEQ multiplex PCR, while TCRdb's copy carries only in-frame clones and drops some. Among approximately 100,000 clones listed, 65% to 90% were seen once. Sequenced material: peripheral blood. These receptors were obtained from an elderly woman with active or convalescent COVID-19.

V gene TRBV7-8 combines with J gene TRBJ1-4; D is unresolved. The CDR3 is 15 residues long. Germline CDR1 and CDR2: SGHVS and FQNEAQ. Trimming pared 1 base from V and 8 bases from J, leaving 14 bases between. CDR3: CASSLVRGLGEKLFF. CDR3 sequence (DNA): TGTGCCAGCAGCTTAGTTCGTGGACTAGGAGAAAAACTGTTTTTT.

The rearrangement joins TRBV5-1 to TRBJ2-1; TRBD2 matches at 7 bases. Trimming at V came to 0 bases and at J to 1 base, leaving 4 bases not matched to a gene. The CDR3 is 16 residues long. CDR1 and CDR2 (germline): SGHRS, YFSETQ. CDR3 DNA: TGCGCCAGCAGCTTGGAGGGACTAACTTCCTACAATGAGCAGTTCTTC. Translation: CASSLEGLTSYNEQFF.

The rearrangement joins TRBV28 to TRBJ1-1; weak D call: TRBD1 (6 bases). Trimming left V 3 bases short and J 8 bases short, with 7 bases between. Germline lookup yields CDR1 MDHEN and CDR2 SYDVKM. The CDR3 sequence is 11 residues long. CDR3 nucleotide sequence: TGTGCCAGCAGTTTCCAGGGGGAAGCTTTCTTT. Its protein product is CASSFQGEAFF.

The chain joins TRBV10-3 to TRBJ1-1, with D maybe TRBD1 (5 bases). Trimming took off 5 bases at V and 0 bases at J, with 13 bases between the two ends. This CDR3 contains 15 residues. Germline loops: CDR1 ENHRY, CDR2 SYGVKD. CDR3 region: CAISPWGGMNTEAFF. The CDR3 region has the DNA TGTGCCATCAGTCCATGGGGGGGAATGAACACTGAAGCTTTCTTT.

CDR3 bases: TGCGCCAGCAGCGGACAGGGGACCTACGAGCAGTACTTC. Amino acid sequence: CASSGQGTYEQYF. The rearrangement links TRBV10-2 to TRBJ2-7; 9 bases agree with TRBD1. V lost 6 bases and J lost 2; bases outside the gene matches: 2. The CDR3 spans 13 residues. The germline V gene has CDR1 WSHSY and CDR2 SAAADI.

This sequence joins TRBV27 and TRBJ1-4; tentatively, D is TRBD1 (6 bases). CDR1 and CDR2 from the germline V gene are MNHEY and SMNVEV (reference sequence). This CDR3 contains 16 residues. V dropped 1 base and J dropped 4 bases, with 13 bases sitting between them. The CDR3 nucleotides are TGTGCCAGCAGTTTATACCCAGGGGCCTATAATGAAAAACTGTTTTTT. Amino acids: CASSLYPGAYNEKLFF.

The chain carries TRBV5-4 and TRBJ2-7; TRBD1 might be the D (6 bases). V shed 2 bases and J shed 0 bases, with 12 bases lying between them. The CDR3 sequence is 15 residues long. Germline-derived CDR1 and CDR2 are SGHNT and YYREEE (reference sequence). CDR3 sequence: CASSFDRPSSYEQYF. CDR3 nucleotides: TGTGCCAGCAGCTTCGACAGGCCGAGCTCCTACGAGCAGTACTTC.

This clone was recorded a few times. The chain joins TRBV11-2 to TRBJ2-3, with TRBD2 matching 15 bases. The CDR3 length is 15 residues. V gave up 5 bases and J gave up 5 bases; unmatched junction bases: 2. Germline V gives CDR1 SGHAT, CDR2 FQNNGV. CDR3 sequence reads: CASSPGLAGGDTQYF. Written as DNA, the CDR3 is TGTGCCAGCAGCCCGGGACTAGCGGGGGGAGATACGCAGTATTTT. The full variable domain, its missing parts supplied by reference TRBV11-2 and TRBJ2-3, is EAGVAQSPRYKIIEKRQSVAFWCNPISGHATLYWYQQILGQGPKLLIQFQNNGVVDDSQLPKDRFSAERLKGVDSTLKIQPAKLEDSAVYLCASSPGLAGGDTQYFGPGTRLTVL.

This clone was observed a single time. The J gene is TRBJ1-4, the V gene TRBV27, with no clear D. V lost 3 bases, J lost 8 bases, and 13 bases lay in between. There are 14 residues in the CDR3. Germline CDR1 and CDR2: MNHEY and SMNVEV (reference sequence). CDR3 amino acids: CASSFGGQSEKLFF. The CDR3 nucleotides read TGTGCCAGCAGTTTTGGAGGGCAGTCAGAAAAACTGTTTTTT.

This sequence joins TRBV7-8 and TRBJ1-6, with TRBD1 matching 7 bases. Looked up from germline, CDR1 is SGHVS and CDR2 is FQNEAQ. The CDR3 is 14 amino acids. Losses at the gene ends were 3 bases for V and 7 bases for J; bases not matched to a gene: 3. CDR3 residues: CASSLQGGNSPLHF. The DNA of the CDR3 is TGTGCCAGCAGCTTGCAGGGGGGAAATTCACCCCTCCACTTT.

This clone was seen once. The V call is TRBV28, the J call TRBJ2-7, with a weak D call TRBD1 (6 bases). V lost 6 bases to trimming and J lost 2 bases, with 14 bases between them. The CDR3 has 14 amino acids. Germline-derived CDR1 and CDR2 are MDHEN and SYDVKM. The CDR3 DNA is TGTGCCAGCAGCGGACAGCCTCCAGCCTACGAGCAGTACTTC. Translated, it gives CASSGQPPAYEQYF.

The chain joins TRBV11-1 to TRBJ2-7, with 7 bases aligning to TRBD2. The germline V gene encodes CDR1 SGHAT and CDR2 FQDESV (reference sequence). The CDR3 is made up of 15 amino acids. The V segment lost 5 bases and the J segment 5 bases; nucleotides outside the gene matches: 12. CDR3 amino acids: CASSRGISGWHEQYF. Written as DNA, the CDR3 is TGTGCCAGCAGCCGGGGAATTAGCGGGTGGCACGAGCAGTACTTC.

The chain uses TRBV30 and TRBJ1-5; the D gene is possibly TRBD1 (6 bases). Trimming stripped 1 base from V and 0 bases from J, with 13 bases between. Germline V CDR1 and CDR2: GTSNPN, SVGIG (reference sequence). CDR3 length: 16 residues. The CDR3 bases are TGTGCCTGGAGTGCAAAGCAGGGGTATAGCAATCAGCCCCAGCATTTT. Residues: CAWSAKQGYSNQPQHF.

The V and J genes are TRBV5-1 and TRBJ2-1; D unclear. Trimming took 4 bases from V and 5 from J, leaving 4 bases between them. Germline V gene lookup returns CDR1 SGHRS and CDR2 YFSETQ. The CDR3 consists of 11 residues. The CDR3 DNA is TGCGCCAGCAGCCAAAACAATGAGCAGTTCTTC. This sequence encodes CASSQNNEQFF.